This T cell receptor beta chain was profiled in a study of T cells after yellow fever vaccination. This clonotype appeared many times. TCRdb itself ran the 5' RACE reads through MiXCR, one entry per CDR3 protein. The repertoire has 250,000 or so distinct CDR3 sequences, more than 3.5% of them found once; the top ten carry approximately 18%. The CDR3 loop spans 15 amino acids. The junction had 4 bases not matched to a gene; V was cut back by 5 bases and J by 1 base. Germline CDR1 MNHEY, CDR2 SVGAGI. The origin of this receptor is a man younger than 35 who received the YFV17D yellow fever vaccine. This specimen consisted of PBMCs, obtained 15 days after the yellow fever booster vaccination. This chain joins TRBV6-5 and TRBJ2-3, with TRBD2 matching 9 bases. The CDR3 region is CASSTIAGGTDTQYF. In DNA form, the CDR3 reads TGTGCCAGCAGTACCATAGCGGGGGGCACAGATACGCAGTATTTT.